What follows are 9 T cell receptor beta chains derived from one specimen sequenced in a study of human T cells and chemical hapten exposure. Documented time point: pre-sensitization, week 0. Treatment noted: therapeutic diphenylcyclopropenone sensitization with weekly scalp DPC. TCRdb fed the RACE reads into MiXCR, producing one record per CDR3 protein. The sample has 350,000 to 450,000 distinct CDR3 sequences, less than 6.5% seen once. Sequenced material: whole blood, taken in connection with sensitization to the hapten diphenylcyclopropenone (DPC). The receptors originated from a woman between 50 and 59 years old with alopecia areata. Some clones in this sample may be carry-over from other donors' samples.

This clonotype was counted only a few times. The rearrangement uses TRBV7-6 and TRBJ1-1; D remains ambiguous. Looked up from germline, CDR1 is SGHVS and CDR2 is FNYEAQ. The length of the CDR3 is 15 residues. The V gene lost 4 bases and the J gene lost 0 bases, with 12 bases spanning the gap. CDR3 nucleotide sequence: TGTGCCAGCAGCTCACCAAGCGGACTGAACACTGAAGCTTTCTTT. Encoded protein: CASSSPSGLNTEAFF.

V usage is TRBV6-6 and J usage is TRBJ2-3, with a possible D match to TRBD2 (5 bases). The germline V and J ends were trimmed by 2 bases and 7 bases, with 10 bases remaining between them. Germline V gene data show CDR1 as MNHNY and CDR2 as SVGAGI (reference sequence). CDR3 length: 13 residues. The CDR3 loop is CASSYEGWNTQYF. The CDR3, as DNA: TGTGCCAGCAGTTACGAGGGTTGGAATACGCAGTATTTT.

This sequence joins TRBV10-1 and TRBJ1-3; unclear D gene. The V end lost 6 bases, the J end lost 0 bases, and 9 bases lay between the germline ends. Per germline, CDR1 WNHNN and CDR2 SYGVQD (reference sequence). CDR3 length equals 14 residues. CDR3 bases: TGCGCCAGCAGCGCCTCAGCCTCTGGAAACACCATATATTTT. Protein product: CASSASASGNTIYF.

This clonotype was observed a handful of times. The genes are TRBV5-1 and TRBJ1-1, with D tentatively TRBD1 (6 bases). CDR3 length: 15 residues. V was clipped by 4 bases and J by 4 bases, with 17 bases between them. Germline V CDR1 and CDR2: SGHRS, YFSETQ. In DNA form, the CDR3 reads TGCGCCAGCAGCGCAAACAGGGTGGCGGGCACTGAAGCTTTCTTT. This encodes CASSANRVAGTEAFF.

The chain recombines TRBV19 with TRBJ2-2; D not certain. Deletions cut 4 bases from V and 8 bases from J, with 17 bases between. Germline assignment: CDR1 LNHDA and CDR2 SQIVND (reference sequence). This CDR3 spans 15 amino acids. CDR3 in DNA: TGTGCCAGTAGTAAGGCAGGCTTGACAACTGGGGAGCTGTTTTTT. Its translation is CASSKAGLTTGELFF. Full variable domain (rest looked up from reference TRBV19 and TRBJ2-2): DGGITQSPKYLFRKEGQNVTLSCEQNLNHDAMYWYRQDPGQGLRLIYYSQIVNDFQKGDIAEGYSVSREKKESFPLTVTSAQKNPTAFYLCASSKAGLTTGELFFGEGSRLTVL.

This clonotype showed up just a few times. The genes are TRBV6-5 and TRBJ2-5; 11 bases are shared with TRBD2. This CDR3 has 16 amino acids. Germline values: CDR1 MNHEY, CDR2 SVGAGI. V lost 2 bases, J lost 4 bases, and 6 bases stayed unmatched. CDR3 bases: TGTGCCAGCAGTTACGGATTGCTAGCGGGAGGAGAGACCCAGTACTTC. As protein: CASSYGLLAGGETQYF.

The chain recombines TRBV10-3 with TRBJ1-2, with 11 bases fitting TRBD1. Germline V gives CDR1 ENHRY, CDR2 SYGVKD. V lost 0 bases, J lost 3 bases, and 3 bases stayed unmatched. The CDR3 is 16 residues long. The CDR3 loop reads CAISESGQGAYYGYTF. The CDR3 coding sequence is TGTGCCATCAGTGAGTCTGGACAGGGGGCGTACTATGGCTACACCTTC.

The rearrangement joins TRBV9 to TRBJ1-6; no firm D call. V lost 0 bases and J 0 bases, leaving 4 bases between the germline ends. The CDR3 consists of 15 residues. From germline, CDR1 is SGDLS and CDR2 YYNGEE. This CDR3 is CASSVDSSYNSPLHF. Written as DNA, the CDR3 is TGTGCCAGCAGCGTAGACAGCTCCTATAATTCACCCCTCCACTTT. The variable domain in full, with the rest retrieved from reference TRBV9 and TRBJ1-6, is DSGVTQTPKHLITATGQRVTLRCSPRSGDLSVYWYQQSLDQGLQFLIQYYNGEERAKGNILERFSAQQFPDLHSELNLSSLELGDSALYFCASSVDSSYNSPLHFGNGTRLTVT.

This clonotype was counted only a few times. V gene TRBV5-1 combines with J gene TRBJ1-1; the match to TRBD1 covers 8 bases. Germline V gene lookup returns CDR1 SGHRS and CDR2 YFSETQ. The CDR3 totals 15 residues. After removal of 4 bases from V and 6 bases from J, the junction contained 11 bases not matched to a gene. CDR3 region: CASSGKTGEAAEAFF. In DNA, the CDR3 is TGCGCCAGCAGCGGAAAGACAGGGGAAGCGGCTGAAGCTTTCTTT. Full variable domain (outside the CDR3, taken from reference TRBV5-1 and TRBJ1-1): KAGVTQTPRYLIKTRGQQVTLSCSPISGHRSVSWYQQTPGQGLQFLFEYFSETQRNKGNFPGRFSGRQFSNSRSEMNVSTLELGDSALYLCASSGKTGEAAEAFFGQGTRLTVV.